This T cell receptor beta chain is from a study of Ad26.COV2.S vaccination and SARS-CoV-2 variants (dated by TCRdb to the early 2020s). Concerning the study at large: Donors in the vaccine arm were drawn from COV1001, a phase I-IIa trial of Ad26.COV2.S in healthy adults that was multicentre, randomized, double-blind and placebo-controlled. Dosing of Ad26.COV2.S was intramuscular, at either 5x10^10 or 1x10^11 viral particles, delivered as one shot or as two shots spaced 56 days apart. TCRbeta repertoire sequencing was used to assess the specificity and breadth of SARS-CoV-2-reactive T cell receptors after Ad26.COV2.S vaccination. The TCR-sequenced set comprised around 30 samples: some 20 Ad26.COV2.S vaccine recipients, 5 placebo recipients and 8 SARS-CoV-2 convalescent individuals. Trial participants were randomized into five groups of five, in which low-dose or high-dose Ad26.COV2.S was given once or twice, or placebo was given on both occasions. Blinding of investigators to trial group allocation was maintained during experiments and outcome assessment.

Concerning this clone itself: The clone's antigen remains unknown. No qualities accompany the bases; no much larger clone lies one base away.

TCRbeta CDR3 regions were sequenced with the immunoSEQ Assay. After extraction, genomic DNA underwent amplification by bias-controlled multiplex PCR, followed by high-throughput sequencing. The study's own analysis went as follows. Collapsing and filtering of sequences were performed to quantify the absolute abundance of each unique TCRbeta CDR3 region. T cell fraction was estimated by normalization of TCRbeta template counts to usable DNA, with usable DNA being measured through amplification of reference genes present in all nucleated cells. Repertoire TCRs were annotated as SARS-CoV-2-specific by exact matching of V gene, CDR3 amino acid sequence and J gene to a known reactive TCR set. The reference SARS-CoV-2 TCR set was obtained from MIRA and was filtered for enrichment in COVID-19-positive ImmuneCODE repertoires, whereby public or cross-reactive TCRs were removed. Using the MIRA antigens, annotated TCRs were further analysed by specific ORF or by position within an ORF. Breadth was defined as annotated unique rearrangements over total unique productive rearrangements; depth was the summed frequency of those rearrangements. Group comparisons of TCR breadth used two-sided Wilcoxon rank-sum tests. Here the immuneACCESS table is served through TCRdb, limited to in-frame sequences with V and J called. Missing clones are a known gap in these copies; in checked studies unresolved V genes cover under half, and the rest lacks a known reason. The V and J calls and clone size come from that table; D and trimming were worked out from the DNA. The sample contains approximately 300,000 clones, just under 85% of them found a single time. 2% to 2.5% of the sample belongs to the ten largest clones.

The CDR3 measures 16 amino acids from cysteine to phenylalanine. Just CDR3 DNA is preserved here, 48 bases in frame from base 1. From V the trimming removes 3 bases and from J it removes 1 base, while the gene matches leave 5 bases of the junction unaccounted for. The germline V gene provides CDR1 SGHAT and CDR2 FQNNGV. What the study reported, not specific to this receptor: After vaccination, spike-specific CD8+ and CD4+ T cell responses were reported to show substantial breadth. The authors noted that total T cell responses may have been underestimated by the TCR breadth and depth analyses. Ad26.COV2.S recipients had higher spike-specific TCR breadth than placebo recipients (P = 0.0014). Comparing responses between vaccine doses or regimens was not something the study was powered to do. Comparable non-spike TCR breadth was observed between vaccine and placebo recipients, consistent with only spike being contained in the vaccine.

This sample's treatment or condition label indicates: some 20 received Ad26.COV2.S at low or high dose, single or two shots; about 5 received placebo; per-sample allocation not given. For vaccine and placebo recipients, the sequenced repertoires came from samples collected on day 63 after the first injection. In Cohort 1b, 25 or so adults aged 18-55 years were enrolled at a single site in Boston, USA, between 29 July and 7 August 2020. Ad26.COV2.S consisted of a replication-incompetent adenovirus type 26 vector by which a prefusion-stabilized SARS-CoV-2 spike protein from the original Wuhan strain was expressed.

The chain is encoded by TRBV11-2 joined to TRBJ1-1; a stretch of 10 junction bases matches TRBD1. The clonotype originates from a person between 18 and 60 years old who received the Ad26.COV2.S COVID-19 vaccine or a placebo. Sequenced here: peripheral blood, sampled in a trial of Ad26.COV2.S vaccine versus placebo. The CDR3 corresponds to CASSFGDRGQNTEAFF. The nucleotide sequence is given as TGTGCCAGCAGCTTCGGGGACAGGGGACAGAACACTGAAGCTTTCTTT. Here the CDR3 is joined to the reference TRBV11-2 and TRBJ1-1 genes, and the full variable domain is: EAGVAQSPRYKIIEKRQSVAFWCNPISGHATLYWYQQILGQGPKLLIQFQNNGVVDDSQLPKDRFSAERLKGVDSTLKIQPAKLEDSAVYLCASSFGDRGQNTEAFFGQGTRLTVV.